The clone carrying this TCR beta chain has more than one count but fewer than ten. Trimming took 10 bases from V and 0 from J, leaving 28 bases between them. The CDR3 loop spans 19 amino acids. The germline V gene has CDR1 ENHRY and CDR2 SYGVKD. The sample is drawn from a study of blood T cell repertoires in COVID-19. Study-wide background: COVID-19 samples from acute and convalescent phases originated in the United States, Italy and Spain. Sources were T cells, B-cell-depleted T cells, or PBMCs; the material itself was cDNA or gDNA.

Authors' analysis steps: Nucleated cell number was recorded as an estimate derived from reference gene primer amplification. Using immunoSEQ multiplex PCR, the repertoire was profiled, and TCRdb retains in-frame clones only, with some absent. V and J calls and clone size are given by that table; D and trimming were obtained from the DNA. The repertoire has roughly 98,000 clones, around 81% of them found once; the top ten carry 10% to 15%. Source material: peripheral blood. The receptor comes from a woman aged 65 to 85 with active or convalescent COVID-19. This sequence joins TRBV10-3 and TRBJ1-5; TRBD1 is a possible D gene (6 bases). The CDR3: CATARGNREGAYSNQPQHF. The CDR3, as DNA: TGTGCCACGGCGCGGGGGAACAGGGAAGGGGCTTATAGCAATCAGCCCCAGCATTTT.